Listed below are T cell receptor beta chains from one sample, sequenced in a study of T cells in Graves' hyperthyroidism and ophthalmopathy. In TCRdb, the multiplex PCR reads were re-called with MiXCR into one record per CDR3 protein. This sample has 640,000 or so distinct CDR3 sequences, with under 15% found just once. The sample was blood. These receptors all come from a woman in her thirties or forties with Graves' ophthalmopathy. Both conserved end residues are part of each CDR3. D genes are given only for firm matches. Clone size is shown for a subset of rows, as once, few, many or a class of expanded clone.

d_call | j_call | v_call | clone_size | cdr3_aa | cdr3_nt
TRBD1 | TRBJ1-2 | TRBV29-1 | many | CSAMDRGNYGYTF | TGCAGCGCTATGGACAGGGGGAACTATGGCTACACCTTC
- | TRBJ1-5 | TRBV20-1 | many | CSAERGSNQPQHF | TGCAGTGCCGAGCGGGGAAGCAATCAGCCCCAGCATTTT
TRBD1 | TRBJ2-7 | TRBV11-2 | few | CASSDWGQGSYEQYF | TGTGCCAGCAGCGATTGGGGACAGGGATCCTACGAGCAGTACTTC
- | TRBJ2-5 | TRBV7-8 | many | CASSLGREEETQYF | TGTGCCAGCAGCTTAGGGCGAGAGGAAGAGACCCAGTACTTC
- | TRBJ2-2 | TRBV2 | many | CASSERDGTGELFF | TGTGCCAGCAGTGAGCGGGACGGTACCGGGGAGCTGTTTTTT
TRBD1 | TRBJ1-1 | TRBV20-1 | many | CSARGDSEAFF | TGCAGTGCTAGAGGGGACAGTGAAGCTTTCTTT
TRBD1 | TRBJ1-2 | TRBV7-9 | many | CASSLGDRGYGYTF | TGTGCCAGCAGCCTTGGGGACAGGGGATATGGCTACACCTTC
TRBD2 | TRBJ2-2 | TRBV29-1 | many | CSVPRLAGSTGELFF | TGCAGCGTTCCTCGACTAGCGGGAAGCACCGGGGAGCTGTTTTTT
- | TRBJ1-2 | TRBV20-1 | - | CSARDRGSSYGYTF | TGCAGTGCTAGAGATCGGGGGTCCAGCTATGGCTACACCTTC
TRBD1 | TRBJ1-2 | TRBV25-1 | many | CASYSEGGAMTLSLRYGYTF | TGTGCCAGCTACTCAGAAGGGGGCGCGATGACACTATCGCTTCGCTATGGCTACACCTTC
- | TRBJ1-1 | TRBV18 | few | CASSPPSGLGTEAFF | TGTGCCAGCTCACCACCGTCAGGGTTAGGGACTGAAGCTTTCTTT
- | TRBJ2-7 | TRBV15 | few | CATSRGPSDEQYF | TGTGCCACCAGCAGAGGTCCCTCCGACGAGCAGTACTTC
TRBD1 | TRBJ2-7 | TRBV28 | many | CASSSTPGQTLYEQYF | TGTGCCAGCAGTTCGACACCGGGACAGACTCTCTACGAGCAGTACTTC
- | TRBJ2-2 | TRBV6-5 | many | CASSYSTAGELFF | TGTGCCAGCAGTTACTCGACTGCCGGGGAGCTGTTTTTT
- | TRBJ2-7 | TRBV7-6 | - | CASSSLPAGYEQYF | TGTGCCAGCAGCTCCCTCCCAGCGGGCTACGAGCAGTACTTC
- | TRBJ1-2 | TRBV6-2/TRBV6-3 | - | CASSYSRRTFYGYTF | TGTGCCAGCAGTTACTCGAGAAGGACATTCTATGGCTACACCTTC
TRBD2 | TRBJ2-3 | TRBV20-1 | - | CSARDPLAGTDTQYF | TGCAGTGCTAGAGATCCACTAGCGGGGACAGATACGCAGTATTTT
TRBD1 | TRBJ2-7 | TRBV28 | many | CASISGQATYEQYF | TGTGCCAGCATCTCGGGACAGGCAACCTACGAGCAGTACTTC
- | TRBJ2-2 | TRBV4-1 | few | CASSQDRTFTGELFF | TGCGCCAGCAGCCAAGACCGGACCTTCACCGGGGAGCTGTTTTTT
- | TRBJ1-6 | TRBV20-1 | - | CSARGEEGRGSPLHF | TGCAGTGCTAGAGGGGAGGAGGGTAGGGGCTCACCCCTCCACTTT
- | TRBJ1-1 | TRBV9 | many | CASSFVSPTSEAFF | TGTGCCAGCAGCTTCGTTAGTCCAACCTCGGAAGCTTTCTTT
TRBD1 | TRBJ1-1 | TRBV18 | few | CASSPWDRVLNTEAFF | TGTGCCAGCTCACCGTGGGACAGGGTCCTGAACACTGAAGCTTTCTTT
- | TRBJ1-2 | TRBV5-1 | - | CASSFDSLDYGYTF | TGCGCCAGCAGCTTCGACAGTCTAGACTATGGCTACACCTTC
- | TRBJ2-7 | TRBV28 | many | CASSSRTAFPSYEQYF | TGTGCCAGCAGTTCCCGGACAGCTTTCCCCTCCTACGAGCAGTACTTC
- | TRBJ1-1 | TRBV25-1 | - | CASSDMALVAEAFF | TGTGCCAGCAGTGATATGGCCCTGGTAGCTGAAGCTTTCTTT
- | TRBJ1-5 | TRBV6-1 | many | CASSERGRPQHF | TGTGCCAGCAGTGAGCGTGGCCGGCCCCAGCATTTT
- | TRBJ2-2 | TRBV10-3 | many | CAISELVHRELFF | TGTGCCATCAGTGAGTTGGTCCACCGGGAGCTGTTTTTT
TRBD1 | TRBJ2-7 | TRBV7-3 | many | CASARTGRSEQYF | TGTGCCAGCGCGAGGACAGGGCGGAGCGAGCAGTACTTC
- | TRBJ1-5 | TRBV6-1 | - | CASSPRTVYNQPQHF | TGTGCCAGCAGCCCACGGACAGTCTACAATCAGCCCCAGCATTTT
- | TRBJ2-5 | TRBV12-3/TRBV12-4 | many | CATSGVIETQYF | TGTGCCACCTCGGGAGTCATAGAGACCCAGTACTTC
- | TRBJ2-7 | TRBV13 | few | CASSLGLSGPGVMYF | TGTGCCAGCAGCTTAGGCCTCAGCGGGCCTGGGGTGATGTACTTC
- | TRBJ2-5 | TRBV29-1 | many | CSVEFGLRETQYF | TGCAGCGTTGAATTTGGCCTCCGAGAGACCCAGTACTTC
- | TRBJ2-7 | TRBV18 | - | CASSPDHGHEQYF | TGTGCCAGCTCACCAGACCACGGCCACGAGCAGTACTTC
- | TRBJ2-5 | TRBV14 | few | CASSHNPARGREETQYF | TGTGCCAGCAGCCATAACCCTGCCCGGGGGCGCGAAGAGACCCAGTACTTC
TRBD1 | TRBJ1-6 | TRBV28 | once | CASTRQGLNSPLHF | TGTGCCAGCACCCGACAGGGGCTCAATTCACCCCTCCACTTT
- | TRBJ1-2 | TRBV19 | few | CASTWDGENYGYTF | TGTGCCAGTACCTGGGACGGGGAAAACTATGGCTACACCTTC
- | TRBJ1-5 | TRBV28 | many | CASSPPRGGNQPQHF | TGTGCCAGCAGTCCGCCTCGAGGGGGCAATCAGCCCCAGCATTTT
- | TRBJ1-1 | TRBV20-1 | - | CSAREQVNTEAFF | TGCAGTGCTAGAGAACAGGTAAACACTGAAGCTTTCTTT
- | TRBJ2-5 | TRBV6-1 | once | CASSEAAGYRGKYF | TGTGCCAGCAGTGAAGCCGCCGGTTACCGGGGGAAGTACTTC
- | TRBJ2-5 | TRBV3-1 | - | CASSQRSGGGETQYF | TGTGCCAGCAGCCAACGTAGCGGAGGGGGGGAGACCCAGTACTTC
- | TRBJ2-5 | TRBV6-5 | few | CASKITSPGETQYF | TGTGCCAGCAAGATCACATCCCCGGGGGAGACCCAGTACTTC
- | TRBJ1-2 | TRBV28 | many | CASSSLEAHRFRDTWNYGYTF | TGTGCCAGCAGTAGCTTAGAGGCCCACCGCTTCCGGGACACATGGAACTATGGCTACACCTTC
TRBD1 | TRBJ2-2 | TRBV20-1 | - | CSARNPQGTGELFF | TGCAGTGCTAGGAACCCACAGGGGACCGGGGAGCTGTTTTTT
TRBD2 | TRBJ2-5 | TRBV28 | - | CASSEIAGGPGETQYF | TGTGCCAGCAGCGAAATAGCGGGAGGGCCGGGGGAGACCCAGTACTTC